This T cell receptor (beta chain) was recovered during a study of Graves' ophthalmopathy and Graves' hyperthyroidism. The hyperthyroidism patients, aged 18 to 65, had been newly diagnosed, with under 2 months' duration. CDR3 regions of TCR beta were amplified from RNA transcripts. HTBI primers were used in a first-round RT-PCR, which preceded a second-round multiplex PCR. Via MiXCR, TCRdb re-called the multiplex PCR reads, giving one row per CDR3 protein. The repertoire has a few hundred thousand distinct CDR3 sequences, approximately 18% of them found once; the top ten carry approximately 2.4%. This clonotype has at least ten counts. Sequencing used peripheral blood. The receptor comes from an adult woman with stable Graves' hyperthyroidism.

The CDR3 region is CASSLDLAGIQETQYF. The CDR3 nucleotides are TGCGCCAGCAGCTTGGATCTAGCCGGGATCCAAGAGACCCAGTACTTC. The rearrangement uses TRBV5-1 and TRBJ2-5; D is possibly TRBD2 (5 bases). V lost 0 bases and J 1 base, leaving 13 bases between the germline ends. The CDR3 totals 16 residues. CDR1 and CDR2 (germline): SGHRS, YFSETQ.